These 17 T cell receptor beta chains originate from one sample sequenced in a study of CD8 T cells in ankylosing spondylitis. TCRdb re-analysed the 5' RACE reads in MiXCR, keeping a single row per CDR3 protein. Among approximately 110,000 distinct CDR3 sequences, 24% were seen once, and the ten largest hold about 12%. Sequencing used synovial fluid, either unsorted or a sorted T cell fraction (not recorded which). Source of these receptors: a male donor with ankylosing spondylitis.

This clonotype has a handful of counts. The chain is built from TRBV3-1 and TRBJ2-1; 7 bases fit TRBD2. This CDR3 region has 16 residues. CDR1 and CDR2 (germline): LGHDT, YNNKEL (reference sequence). The trim removed 4 bases at V and 4 bases at J, leaving 10 bases unmatched. Written as DNA, the CDR3 is TGTGCCAGCAGCCCACCCGGGACTACCGTATACAATGAGCAGTTCTTC. It codes for CASSPPGTTVYNEQFF.

This clonotype was seen a few times. J is TRBJ2-6 and V is TRBV2; 16 bases fit TRBD2. From germline, CDR1 is SNHLY and CDR2 FYNNEI. The CDR3 runs to 21 residues. The ends lost 6 bases at V and 1 base at J; junction bases unmatched: 12. The CDR3 bases are TGTGCCAGCAGCCCGGGACTAGCGGGAGGGCCTAAGGGGTCTGGGGCCAACGTCCTGACTTTC. Protein sequence: CASSPGLAGGPKGSGANVLTF. Drawing the rest from reference TRBV2 and TRBJ2-6, the complete variable domain is EPEVTQTPSHQVTQMGQEVILRCVPISNHLYFYWYRQILGQKVEFLVSFYNNEISEKSEIFDDQFSVERPDGSNFTLKIRSTKLEDSAMYFCASSPGLAGGPKGSGANVLTFGAGSRLTVL.

This clonotype has more than one count but fewer than ten. This CDR3 reads CASSYSGRGELFF. In DNA, the CDR3 is TGTGCCAGCAGTTACTCGGGCCGGGGGGAGCTGTTTTTT. This chain uses TRBV6-5 with TRBJ2-2; D gene ambiguous. Trimming cost V 0 bases and J 8 bases, with 7 bases left between them. The CDR3 totals 13 residues. Germline CDR1 and CDR2: MNHEY and SVGAGI.

The rearrangement uses TRBV5-1 and TRBJ2-2; D might be TRBD1 (6 bases). Trimming removed 4 bases from V and 3 bases from J, with 16 bases in between. CDR1 is SGHRS, CDR2 YFSETQ, per germline. The CDR3 covers 16 residues. CDR3 sequence: CASSLSEGVYTGELFF. DNA for the CDR3: TGCGCCAGCAGCCTGAGTGAGGGGGTCTACACCGGGGAGCTGTTTTTT.

This clonotype has at least ten counts. The J gene is TRBJ2-1, the V gene TRBV21-1. TRBV21-1 has pseudogene status. The CDR3 loop spans 13 amino acids. The CDR3 protein is CASRGELGNEQFF. CDR3 nucleotide sequence: TGTGCCAGCAGGGGTGAATTGGGCAATGAGCAGTTCTTC.

This clonotype was picked up many times. V gene TRBV12-3 or TRBV12-4 combines with J gene TRBJ2-2; D perhaps matches TRBD2 (6 bases). CDR3 length equals 15 residues. The germline V and J ends were trimmed by 0 bases and 1 base, with 6 bases remaining between them. DNA for the CDR3: TGTGCCAGCAGTTTAGCGGGACTGAACACCGGGGAGCTGTTTTTT. Translation gives CASSLAGLNTGELFF.

Comment on this clonotype: A clone one base away is much larger, so this may be a read error. The chain carries TRBV11-2 and TRBJ2-1; D uncertain. Germline-derived CDR1 and CDR2 are SGHAT and FQNNGV. The V end lost 5 bases, the J end lost 3 bases, and 2 bases lay between the germline ends. CDR3 length: 11 residues. This CDR3 is CASSHYNEQFF. The CDR3, as DNA: TGTGCCAGCAGCCACTACAATGAGCAGTTCTTC.

A note on this clonotype: This clone may be a read error of a much larger clone one base away. CDR3 sequence (DNA): TGCAGTGCTAGAGCGCCGATGGGTGTCAATGAGCAGCTCTTC. As protein: CSARAPMGVNEQLF. The chain combines TRBV20-1 with TRBJ2-1; D not resolved. Germline CDR1 DFQATT, CDR2 SNEGSKA (reference sequence). This CDR3 is 14 amino acids long.

This clonotype was seen only a few times. The V gene is TRBV7-8, the J gene TRBJ1-1; D unclear. Trimming cost V 1 base and J 3 bases, with 6 bases left between them. In germline, CDR1 is SGHVS, CDR2 FQNEAQ. CDR3 length: 13 residues. The CDR3 DNA reads TGTGCCAGCAGCTTAGTCCCCCACACTGAAGCTTTCTTT. Protein product: CASSLVPHTEAFF.

This clonotype was counted between two and nine times. The gene calls are TRBV7-2 and TRBJ2-2, with 9 positions matching TRBD2. The V and J ends lost 6 bases and 4 bases, in that order; junction bases with no gene match: 9. CDR1 SGHTA and CDR2 FQGNSA come from the germline V gene. This CDR3 region has 16 residues. CDR3 sequence reads: CASSPGTSFITGELFF. The CDR3 nucleotides read TGTGCCAGCAGTCCCGGGACTAGCTTCATCACCGGGGAGCTGTTTTTT.

The rearrangement joins TRBV18 to TRBJ2-7; 8 nucleotides match TRBD1. Germline V gene lookup returns CDR1 KGHSH and CDR2 LQKENI. V was pared by 3 bases and J by 3 bases, with 4 bases of the junction left unmatched. The CDR3 is 14 residues long. The CDR3 spells CASSPTGGDYEQYF. For the CDR3, the DNA is TGTGCCAGCTCACCCACAGGGGGTGACTACGAGCAGTACTTC.

This chain joins TRBV20-1 and TRBJ2-3; 9 bases align to TRBD2. The germline CDR1 and CDR2 sequences are DFQATT and SNEGSKA (reference sequence). The CDR3 consists of 14 residues. This CDR3 reads CVTGTSGAGGTQYF. The CDR3 DNA sequence: TGCGTGACCGGGACTAGTGGGGCGGGGGGGACGCAGTATTTT.

The rearrangement links TRBV6-2 or TRBV6-3 to TRBJ2-1; the match to TRBD2 covers 7 bases. From germline, CDR1 is MNHEY and CDR2 SVGEGT. The CDR3 is 14 amino acids. Trimming removed 5 bases from V and 1 base from J; junction bases left unmatched: 2. CDR3 sequence: CASSSGTSYNEQFF. The CDR3 bases are TGTGCCAGCAGTAGCGGGACTTCCTACAATGAGCAGTTCTTC.

J is TRBJ1-1 and V is TRBV12-3 or TRBV12-4; no reliable D call. This CDR3 has 13 amino acids. Trimming took 6 bases from V and 1 from J, leaving 9 bases between them. Here the CDR3 DNA reads TGTGCCAGCAGCAACGACGGGAACACTGAAGCTTTCTTT. It is translated as CASSNDGNTEAFF.

The chain employs TRBV27 and TRBJ2-6; 11 nucleotides align to TRBD2. The CDR3 extends over 18 amino acids. Trimming cost V 3 bases and J 4 bases; bases outside gene matches: 8. In germline, CDR1 is MNHEY, CDR2 SMNVEV (reference sequence). The DNA of the CDR3 is TGTGCCAGCAGTTTCCTTAGCGGGAGGGCCTCAGGGGCCAACGTCCTGACTTTC. Encoded protein: CASSFLSGRASGANVLTF.

The chain uses TRBV7-9 and TRBJ1-1; D is perhaps TRBD1 (5 bases). The germline V and J ends were trimmed by 0 bases and 6 bases, with 11 bases remaining between them. Germline V gives CDR1 SEHNR, CDR2 FQNEAQ (reference sequence). The CDR3 contains 14 residues. CDR3 DNA: TGTGCCAGCAGCTTAGCCCGGGGCGCCTCTGAAGCTTTCTTT. Protein sequence: CASSLARGASEAFF.

This clonotype occurred once. The rearrangement links TRBV28 to TRBJ1-1; D is ambiguous. This CDR3 spans 13 amino acids. Trimming removed 5 bases at V and 1 base at J, with 8 bases between. The germline V gene has CDR1 MDHEN and CDR2 SYDVKM. CDR3 loop: CASSGWTNTEAFF. The CDR3 DNA is TGTGCCAGCAGTGGATGGACGAACACTGAAGCTTTCTTT.